This TCR beta chain originates from a study of shared clonotypes between healthy human individuals (dated by TCRdb to the early 2020s). For context, the study as a whole: The cohort comprised a couple of women and a few men aged 18 to 49 years. Different laboratories and diverse techniques were used to prepare libraries and sequence TCR repertoires, to increase sequencing depth and limit assay-specific biases. Per donor, leukapheresis produced somewhere between about 0.85 and 9.5 billion PBMCs. Blood TCR repertoires of four to six healthy adults were deeply sequenced to estimate repertoire size and the extent of clonotype sharing between individuals. For each donor, three plates each were used for CD4 naive and CD4 memory, two plates were used for CD8 naive, and one plate was used for CD8 memory.

Using the deep immunoSEQ assay, TCR CDR3 regions were amplified from genomic DNA by multiplex PCR. Genomic DNA extracted from each cell subset was distributed evenly over all wells of several immunoSEQ 96-well plates, and each plate served as one replicate. For sorted subsets, each replicate PCR was loaded with 200 to 250 ng genomic DNA, equivalent to roughly 30,000 T cell genomes. Purified libraries were measured with a Qubit 3.0 fluorometer, size-checked on a Bioanalyzer 2100, and measured again with the KAPA Library Quantification kit. A separate single-read 150-cycle Illumina NextSeq 550 flow cell was used to sequence each immunoSEQ 96-well plate. In the source study's methods: Because the immunoSEQ output held only junctional sequences and lacked quality scores, the filtering could not match the filtering applied to full-length reads. To assign V/J genes and CDR3, sequences were annotated against IMGT germline references using PyIR, a Python wrapper for IgBLAST v1.9. Reads were removed for weak V/J assignments (E-value above 1e-6), missing CDR3, stop codons, out-of-frame junctions, or ambiguous translated residues. V3J clonotypes were defined by identical inferred V gene, J gene, and CDR3 amino acid sequence. Percentage overlap between repertoires was calculated by dividing the number of shared unique clonotypes by the size of the smaller repertoire. Three approaches were used to assess repertoire richness: RTK rarefaction, the Chao1 estimator, and Recon v2.1 estimates of unobserved clonotypes. OLGA was used to compute generation probabilities for all TCRbeta clonotypes that the gDNA method yielded from a handful of donors. What TCRdb holds here is the immuneACCESS table cut down to in-frame rearrangements. Part of the clones is not present; checked against another copy, under half of the missing clones reflect an unresolved V gene, and the others are unexplained. V, J and clone size are those of that table, while D and trimming were read from the DNA. The sample yields about 2.1 million clones; roughly 91% were counted once. The top ten constitute approximately 1.7% of the sample.

Only one count was recorded for this clone. Its antigen remains undetermined. The record has no base qualities; no much larger clone is one base away. Study-level results and caveats: Incomplete sequencing was indicated by rarefaction of sorted-subset datasets, despite the large sequencing depth. Sampling was restricted to blood, and TCR repertoires in tissues likely differ from the TCR repertoires found in blood. Because the study included a small number of donors, the genetic and exposure-history diversity represented was limited. Clonotypes shared by all four sorted-subset donors showed higher generation probabilities than non-shared clonotypes. Larger estimated clonotype richness was generally found for naive subsets than for memory subsets. Pairwise subsampling led to the expectation that sequencing depth would affect the degree of clonotype sharing among donors. Sharing across four donors was observed for approximately 5% of naive CD4, over 3% of naive CD8, over 2% of memory CD4, and about 0.39% of memory CD8 clonotypes.

The germline V gene supplies CDR1 MNHNS and CDR2 SASEGT. Relative to germline, V is missing 6 bases and J is missing 5 bases, with 10 bases of the junction outside any gene match. The CDR3 numbers 15 residues from cysteine through phenylalanine. Only CDR3 DNA is held: 45 bases, read in frame from base 1. CD8 naive samples consisted of CD45RO-negative cells that were positively selected for CCR7, yielding a CD45RA+CCR7+ population without TemRA cells. Donors were healthy HIV-negative adults with no recently reported acute infections or vaccinations. All donors were Caucasian adults living in Nashville, Tennessee, USA. After blood collection by leukapheresis, PBMCs were isolated using Ficoll-Histopaque density gradient centrifugation and then cryopreserved in the vapor phase of liquid nitrogen. Analytical flow cytometry was used to check the purity and quantity of each magnetically sorted T cell population. From each sorted fraction, genomic DNA was isolated and quantified by UV absorbance on a Nanodrop 2000c.

The material sequenced was naive CD8+ T cells from PBMCs. The label giving this sample's cell subset or site can be read as: CD45RA+CCR7+. Recombination joined TRBV6-1 with TRBJ1-2; a stretch of 9 junction bases matches TRBD1. The TCR sequence derives from a man aged 18 to 29 in good health. Some clones in this sample may be carry-over from other donors' samples. The CDR3 in this case is CASSRGTGIQYGYTF. The nucleotide sequence reads TGTGCCAGCAGCAGAGGGACAGGGATACAGTATGGCTACACCTTC.